A single sample gave rise to the 16 T cell receptor beta chains below, sequenced in a study of CD8 T cells in ankylosing spondylitis (dated by TCRdb to the late 2010s). Libraries came from 5' RACE. TCRdb shows the sequencer as Illumina HiSeq 2500. The raw public reads went through TCRdb reprocessing: fastp at Q25, MiXCR clone calling, in-frame beta chains kept. Merged by CDR3 protein, the rows form single entries marked with the most common genes and DNA. In this sample the table shows around 210,000 distinct CDR3 sequences, roughly 8% of which occur a single time. Clones ranked in the top ten supply 4% to 5.5% of the sample. Sequences were obtained from blood, either unsorted or a sorted T cell fraction (not recorded which). The receptors originated from a female donor with ankylosing spondylitis or in good health (not recorded which).

This clonotype was counted many times. V is TRBV10-3 and J is TRBJ1-1; D is undetermined. V was shortened by 6 bases and J by 6 bases, with 14 bases between the two germline ends. The CDR3 extends over 13 amino acids. The germline gives CDR1 ENHRY, CDR2 SYGVKD. CDR3 region: CAIRDSVGAEAFF. Here the CDR3 DNA reads TGTGCCATCAGGGATTCTGTCGGGGCTGAAGCTTTCTTT.

This clonotype came up many times. The gene calls are TRBV12-3 or TRBV12-4 and TRBJ2-2; D possibly corresponds to TRBD1 (6 bases). Trimming left V 4 bases short and J 4 bases short, with 7 bases between. The CDR3 extends over 13 amino acids. The CDR3 coding sequence is TGTGCCAGCAGTTACAGGGCCACCGGGGAGCTGTTTTTT. It yields the protein CASSYRATGELFF.

This clonotype was seen many times. The gene calls are TRBV5-1 and TRBJ2-6; no clear D. Germline assignment: CDR1 SGHRS and CDR2 YFSETQ. V was shortened by 3 bases and J by 0 bases, with 16 bases between the two germline ends. The CDR3 sequence is 18 residues long. Written as DNA, the CDR3 is TGCGCCAGCAGCTCCCAGATATTTTCTAGCTCTGGGGCCAACGTCCTGACTTTC. This encodes CASSSQIFSSSGANVLTF.

This clonotype was observed at least ten times. V and J are TRBV24-1 and TRBJ2-2; the match to TRBD1 covers 10 bases. This CDR3 spans 15 amino acids. Per germline, CDR1 KGHDR and CDR2 SFDVKD. V lost 10 bases and J lost 0; bases outside the gene matches: 4. As DNA, the CDR3 is TGTGCCACAGGGACAGGGGCGTCGAACACCGGGGAGCTGTTTTTT. Translating it yields CATGTGASNTGELFF.

This clonotype was observed many times. The V call is TRBV27, the J call TRBJ1-5; D remains unclear. V was shortened by 6 bases and J by 7 bases, with 16 bases between the two germline ends. CDR1 is MNHEY and CDR2 is SMNVEV in the germline V gene (reference sequence). The CDR3 covers 14 residues. In DNA form, the CDR3 reads TGTGCCAGCAGCCCAATTCCCACGGCCCAGCCCCAGCATTTT. Translating gives CASSPIPTAQPQHF.

This clonotype was recorded many times. The gene calls are TRBV20-1 and TRBJ2-7; 11 bases are a match to TRBD2. The junction had 3 bases not matched to a gene; V was cut back by 5 bases and J by 3 bases. Germline V gives CDR1 DFQATT, CDR2 SNEGSKA (reference sequence). CDR3 size: 13 residues. This chain's CDR3 is CSALGLAGYEQYF. CDR3 nucleotide sequence: TGCAGTGCTCTTGGACTAGCGGGCTACGAGCAGTACTTC.

This clonotype appeared many times. J is TRBJ2-2 and V is TRBV5-1, with TRBD1 as a possible D gene (8 bases). Germline V lookup: CDR1 SGHRS, CDR2 YFSETQ. Deletions cut 3 bases from V and 3 bases from J, with 15 bases between. The CDR3 is 16 amino acids. DNA of the CDR3: TGCGCCAGCAGCTCGGGAGGACAGGGCTACACCGGGGAGCTGTTTTTT. It is translated as CASSSGGQGYTGELFF.

Ten or more counts support this clonotype. This chain's CDR3 is CASSQYITSGSGEQFF. The CDR3 DNA sequence: TGTGCCAGCAGCCAATATATCACTAGCGGGAGTGGTGAGCAGTTCTTC. The chain uses TRBV3-1 and TRBJ2-1; 11 bases agree with TRBD2. Germline values: CDR1 LGHDT, CDR2 YNNKEL (reference sequence). V dropped 2 bases and J dropped 9; count of bases not matched to a gene: 9. This CDR3 comprises 16 residues.

This clonotype has at least ten counts. V is TRBV7-2 and J is TRBJ1-1; 8 bases agree with TRBD1. The junction had 12 bases not matched to a gene; V was cut back by 4 bases and J by 5 bases. Germline V gene sequence: CDR1 SGHTA, CDR2 FQGNSA. The CDR3 has 16 residues. In DNA, the CDR3 is TGTGCCAGCAGCTGGACAGGGTTGGGGGTAGGGACTGAAGCTTTCTTT. As protein: CASSWTGLGVGTEAFF.

This clonotype was recorded at least ten times. The J gene is TRBJ2-5, the V gene TRBV20-1, with D tentatively TRBD2 (6 bases). The CDR3 spans 13 residues. Germline values: CDR1 DFQATT, CDR2 SNEGSKA (reference sequence). The V gene lost 3 bases and the J gene lost 5 bases, with 13 bases spanning the gap. The CDR3 DNA sequence: TGCAGTGCTAGTCCCCTAGGAGGGGAGACCCAGTACTTC. Its protein is CSASPLGGETQYF.

This clonotype appeared many times. The chain recombines TRBV20-1 with TRBJ2-1, with 10 bases aligning to TRBD2. The V segment lost 5 bases and the J segment 6 bases; nucleotides outside the gene matches: 13. There are 16 residues in the CDR3. CDR1 DFQATT and CDR2 SNEGSKA come from the germline V gene (reference sequence). CDR3 amino acids: CSAWDPGTSVGNEQFF. The DNA for the CDR3 is TGCAGTGCTTGGGACCCCGGGACTAGCGTCGGCAATGAGCAGTTCTTC.

The rearrangement links TRBV7-9 to TRBJ2-7; 7 nucleotides agree with TRBD1. The CDR3 sequence is 14 residues long. Per the germline V gene, CDR1 is SEHNR and CDR2 is FQNEAQ (reference sequence). J lost 0 bases, V lost 3 bases, and 2 bases had no gene match. CDR3 DNA sequence: TGTGCCAGCAGCTTCGGGACAGTCTCCTACGAGCAGTACTTC. It specifies CASSFGTVSYEQYF.

This clonotype showed up many times. The chain couples TRBV7-2 to TRBJ2-5; unclear D gene. V was clipped by 1 base and J by 5 bases, with 5 bases between them. The CDR3 is 12 residues long. Germline V gene lookup returns CDR1 SGHTA and CDR2 FQGNSA. This CDR3 reads CASSLVAETQYF. The DNA of the CDR3 is TGTGCCAGCAGCTTAGTTGCGGAGACCCAGTACTTC.

In its sample, this clonotype was seen many times. V is TRBV20-1 and J is TRBJ2-7, with TRBD2 matching over 9 bases. Germline CDR1 reads DFQATT; CDR2 reads SNEGSKA (reference sequence). The CDR3 runs 13 residues. The J segment lost 4 bases and the V segment lost 3 bases, leaving 4 bases of the junction unmatched. CDR3 residues: CSASSSGRYEQYF. DNA of the CDR3: TGCAGTGCTAGCTCCAGCGGGAGGTACGAGCAGTACTTC.

The V and J genes are TRBV3-1 and TRBJ1-1, with D hard to call. Between the trimmed V and J ends, which lost 1 base and 2 bases, there was a span of 14 bases. CDR1 and CDR2 (germline): LGHDT, YNNKEL (reference sequence). This CDR3 contains 16 residues. The CDR3 nucleotides read TGTGCCAGCAGCCAAGGGAAGGGCCTAATAAACACTGAAGCTTTCTTT. Its translation is CASSQGKGLINTEAFF.

This clonotype appeared many times. The V gene is TRBV23-1, the J gene TRBJ2-7; D is undetermined. TRBV23-1 has ORF status, its function being uncertain. Trimming took off 0 bases at V and 5 bases at J, with 8 bases between the two ends. The CDR3 runs 13 residues. CDR3 sequence: CASSQSGYHEQYF. The CDR3 DNA reads as TGCGCCAGCAGTCAATCCGGGTACCACGAGCAGTACTTC.